These 19 T cell receptor beta chains came from one sample sequenced in a study of CD8 T cells in Susac syndrome. Roughly 0.45 to 1 ug RNA was reverse transcribed with random hexamers. MiXCR, run by TCRdb on the immunoSEQ multiplex PCR reads, gives a single entry per CDR3 protein. Here the sample spans 71,000 or so distinct CDR3 sequences, 93% being singletons. The sample comprised CD4+ T cells from PBMCs. The source is a human donor with Susac syndrome.

The chain carries TRBV20-1 and TRBJ1-5; 7 bases match TRBD1. CDR3 size: 13 residues. CDR1 and CDR2 (germline): DFQATT, SNEGSKA (reference sequence). J lost 7 bases, V lost 1 base, and 4 bases had no gene match. The CDR3: CSARVTGRQPQHF. The CDR3 DNA reads TGCAGTGCTAGAGTGACAGGGAGACAGCCCCAGCATTTT.

The CDR3 sequence is CAAKPGTGVYEQYF. CDR3 coding DNA: TGTGCCGCCAAACCCGGGACAGGGGTCTACGAGCAGTACTTC. The rearrangement links TRBV10-3 to TRBJ2-7; 10 bases are a match to TRBD1. Germline assignment: CDR1 ENHRY and CDR2 SYGVKD. This CDR3 contains 14 residues. J was trimmed by 3 bases and V by 11 bases; bases with no gene match: 10.

V and J are TRBV3-1 and TRBJ1-1, with TRBD1 as a possible D gene (5 bases). CDR1 LGHDT and CDR2 YNNKEL come from the germline V gene (reference sequence). V was trimmed by 4 bases and J by 1 base, leaving 13 bases between them. The CDR3 is 15 amino acids. The CDR3 nucleotides are TGTGCCAGCAGCCGACGGGACTTAACGAACACTGAAGCTTTCTTT. Its protein product is CASSRRDLTNTEAFF.

V usage is TRBV5-1 and J usage is TRBJ1-5; no reliable D call. Germline CDR1 reads SGHRS; CDR2 reads YFSETQ. Trimming took off 0 bases at V and 2 bases at J, with 9 bases between the two ends. There are 15 residues in the CDR3. CDR3 sequence reads: CASSLDGSGNQPQHF. The CDR3 nucleotides are TGCGCCAGCAGCTTGGACGGGTCGGGCAATCAGCCCCAGCATTTT. The whole variable domain, filled in from reference TRBV5-1 and TRBJ1-5, reads KAGVTQTPRYLIKTRGQQVTLSCSPISGHRSVSWYQQTPGQGLQFLFEYFSETQRNKGNFPGRFSGRQFSNSRSEMNVSTLELGDSALYLCASSLDGSGNQPQHFGDGTRLSIL.

In this sample, this clonotype turned up once. This rearrangement joins TRBV18 to TRBJ1-1, with 10 bases that match TRBD1. CDR1 and CDR2 from the germline V gene are KGHSH and LQKENI. This CDR3 has 15 amino acids. V dropped 0 bases and J dropped 11; count of bases not matched to a gene: 9. CDR3: CASSPPGTGAYGAFF. As DNA, the CDR3 is TGTGCCAGCTCACCACCTGGGACAGGGGCTTACGGGGCTTTCTTT.

V and J are TRBV4-2 and TRBJ1-4, with 8 nucleotides matching TRBD1. CDR1 is LGHNA, CDR2 YNFKEQ, per germline. There are 18 residues in the CDR3. Losses at the gene ends were 0 bases for V and 4 bases for J; bases not matched to a gene: 10. This CDR3 is CASSQDSVDRGGNEKLFF. The DNA for the CDR3 is TGTGCCAGCAGCCAAGATTCAGTCGACAGGGGCGGTAATGAAAAACTGTTTTTT.

The V and J genes are TRBV5-1 and TRBJ2-1; no definite D call. CDR1 and CDR2 from the germline V gene are SGHRS and YFSETQ. The CDR3 loop spans 14 amino acids. V lost 1 base and J lost 9, with 14 bases in between. The chain's CDR3 is CASSLSRVGIEQFF. As DNA, the CDR3 is TGCGCCAGCAGCTTGAGTCGCGTAGGTATTGAGCAGTTCTTC.

This chain uses TRBV28 with TRBJ1-5; perhaps TRBD1 as D (5 bases). CDR3 size: 16 residues. Germline-derived CDR1 and CDR2 are MDHEN and SYDVKM. V shed 5 bases and J shed 2 bases, with 16 bases lying between them. The DNA of the CDR3 is TGTGCCAGCAGTCAGGGCGGGTTAGGGGGCAATCAGCCCCAGCATTTT. It yields the protein CASSQGGLGGNQPQHF.

The J gene is TRBJ2-7, the V gene TRBV5-6; D might be TRBD2 (7 bases). Trimming removed 4 bases from V and 2 bases from J, with 10 bases in between. Germline V gene lookup returns CDR1 SGHDT and CDR2 YYEEEE. This CDR3 has 13 residues. This CDR3 reads CASSKGGPYEQYF. CDR3 nucleotides: TGTGCCAGCAGCAAGGGGGGGCCCTACGAGCAGTACTTC.

The chain combines TRBV18 with TRBJ2-3; D is unclear. This CDR3 region has 13 residues. V dropped 6 bases and J dropped 1 base, with 8 bases sitting between them. CDR1 KGHSH and CDR2 LQKENI come from the germline V gene. The CDR3 DNA sequence: TGTGCCAGCTCTTTGACCCGCACAGATACGCAGTATTTT. It translates to CASSLTRTDTQYF.

The chain recombines TRBV7-2 with TRBJ2-7, with D perhaps assigned TRBD1 or TRBD2 (7 bases each). Trimming took off 0 bases at V and 6 bases at J, with 18 bases between the two ends. Germline values: CDR1 SGHTA, CDR2 FQGNSA. The CDR3 is 16 amino acids. The CDR3 DNA sequence: TGTGCCAGCAGCTTAGCCGGACAGGCTGGGGGGGGCGAGCAGTACTTC. Translating it yields CASSLAGQAGGGEQYF.

This rearrangement joins TRBV30 to TRBJ2-7; TRBD1 matches 7 bases. The trim removed 2 bases at V and 4 bases at J, leaving 8 bases unmatched. Germline CDR1 reads GTSNPN; CDR2 reads SVGIG (reference sequence). This CDR3 is 14 amino acids long. CDR3 nucleotide sequence: TGTGCCTGGAGTCCCGGGACAGCGATTTACGAGCAGTACTTC. Encoded protein: CAWSPGTAIYEQYF.

The chain carries TRBV3-1 and TRBJ1-5; D is perhaps TRBD1 (6 bases). Trimming cost V 10 bases and J 6 bases, with 19 bases left between them. This CDR3 has 14 amino acids. Looked up from germline, CDR1 is LGHDT and CDR2 is YNNKEL (reference sequence). The CDR3, as DNA: TGTGCCACCTCGGAGGCGGGGGCAAGTCAGCCCCAGCATTTT. Translating gives CATSEAGASQPQHF.

The J gene is TRBJ2-1, the V gene TRBV29-1; TRBD1 might be the D (6 bases). The CDR3 runs to 15 residues. The germline V gene encodes CDR1 SQVTM and CDR2 ANQGSEA. Trimming took off 5 bases at V and 7 bases at J, with 21 bases between the two ends. The CDR3 spells CSVKVGQWKFNEQFF. CDR3 in DNA: TGCAGCGTTAAAGTTGGACAGTGGAAATTTAATGAGCAGTTCTTC.

This chain links TRBV7-2 with TRBJ2-5; TRBD1 is a possible D gene (6 bases). Germline V lookup: CDR1 SGHTA, CDR2 FQGNSA. Trimming removed 6 bases at V and 4 bases at J, with 15 bases between. The CDR3 contains 14 residues. As DNA, the CDR3 is TGTGCCAGCAGTCCAGGGGTGGTTGGAGAGACCCAGTACTTC. It translates to CASSPGVVGETQYF.

The V and J genes are TRBV5-1 and TRBJ2-1; D ambiguous. Germline assignment: CDR1 SGHRS and CDR2 YFSETQ. V was clipped by 4 bases and J by 3 bases, with 17 bases between them. The CDR3 is 16 residues long. The CDR3 DNA follows: TGCGCCAGCAGCCCAGTGGCAGGCTTGAACTACAATGAGCAGTTCTTC. Translated, it gives CASSPVAGLNYNEQFF.

The chain combines TRBV5-4 with TRBJ2-7; 8 bases align to TRBD1. The V gene's germline CDR1 is SGHNT and CDR2 YYREEE (reference sequence). Trimming cost V 4 bases and J 0 bases; bases outside gene matches: 9. The CDR3 is 16 residues long. CDR3: CASSGNPDRGSYEQYF. CDR3 nucleotides: TGTGCCAGCAGCGGCAACCCTGACAGGGGCTCCTACGAGCAGTACTTC.

The V call is TRBV5-1, the J call TRBJ1-1; D is ambiguous. The CDR3 contains 16 residues. Germline CDR1 is SGHRS and CDR2 is YFSETQ. Trimming cost V 0 bases and J 5 bases, with 17 bases left between them. The CDR3 spells CASSLAVGVRKTEAFF. The CDR3 DNA reads TGCGCCAGCAGCTTGGCCGTCGGGGTACGAAAAACTGAAGCTTTCTTT.

The V gene is TRBV6-2 or TRBV6-3, the J gene TRBJ2-1; no reliable D call. This CDR3 comprises 13 residues. V dropped 6 bases and J dropped 16 bases, with 22 bases sitting between them. Germline CDR1 MNHEY, CDR2 SVGEGT. The DNA of the CDR3 is TGTGCCAGCAGGAAGAGTATCCGGGCCATATGTTTCTTC. Translating it yields CASRKSIRAICFF.